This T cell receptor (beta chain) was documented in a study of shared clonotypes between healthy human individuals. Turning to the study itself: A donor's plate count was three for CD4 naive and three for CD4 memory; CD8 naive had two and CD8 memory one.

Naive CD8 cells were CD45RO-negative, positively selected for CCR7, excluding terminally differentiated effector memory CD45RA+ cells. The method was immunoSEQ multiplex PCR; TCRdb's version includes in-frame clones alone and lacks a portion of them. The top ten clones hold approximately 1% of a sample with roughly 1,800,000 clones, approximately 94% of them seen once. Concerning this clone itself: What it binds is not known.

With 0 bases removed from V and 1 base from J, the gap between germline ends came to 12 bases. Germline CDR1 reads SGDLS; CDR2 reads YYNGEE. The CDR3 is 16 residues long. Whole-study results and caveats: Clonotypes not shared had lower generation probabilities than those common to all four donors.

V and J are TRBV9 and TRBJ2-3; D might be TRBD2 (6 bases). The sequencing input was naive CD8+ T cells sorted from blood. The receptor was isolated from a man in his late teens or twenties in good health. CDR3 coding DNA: TGTGCCAGCAGCGTAGCTGTTAGCGGAGGCACAGATACGCAGTATTTT. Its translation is CASSVAVSGGTDTQYF. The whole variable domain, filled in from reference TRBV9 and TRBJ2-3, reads DSGVTQTPKHLITATGQRVTLRCSPRSGDLSVYWYQQSLDQGLQFLIQYYNGEERAKGNILERFSAQQFPDLHSELNLSSLELGDSALYFCASSVAVSGGTDTQYFGPGTRLTVL.